The 21 T cell receptor beta chains below all came from one sample that was sequenced in a study of T cell responses to AZD1222 COVID-19 vaccine. Using immunoSEQ multiplex PCR, the repertoire was profiled, and TCRdb retains in-frame clones only, with some absent. This sample has roughly 150,000 clones, with about nine tenths found just once. The source was peripheral blood, collected on day 0 of AZD1222 vaccination. The receptors come from an adult in good health.

The J gene is TRBJ2-3, the V gene TRBV19; 11 nucleotides match TRBD2. Per germline, CDR1 LNHDA and CDR2 SQIVND (reference sequence). Unmatched junction bases numbered 5, after V lost 4 bases and J lost 2 bases. The CDR3 is 16 amino acids. CDR3 region: CASSTRTSGYTDTQYF. Here the CDR3 DNA reads TGTGCCAGTAGTACAAGGACTAGCGGGTACACAGATACGCAGTATTTT.

CDR3 sequence: CASSFDGVDTEAFF. CDR3 coding DNA: TGTGCCAGCAGCTTTGATGGGGTCGACACTGAAGCTTTCTTT. This chain links TRBV27 with TRBJ1-1, with no clear D. The germline gives CDR1 MNHEY, CDR2 SMNVEV (reference sequence). CDR3 length: 14 residues. Trimming took 6 bases from V and 3 from J, leaving 14 bases between them.

This clone has just a few counts. V and J are TRBV4-3 and TRBJ2-1; D is perhaps TRBD2 (6 bases). Trimming took off 1 base at V and 2 bases at J, with 12 bases between the two ends. Germline V CDR1 and CDR2: LGHNA, YSLEER. CDR3 length equals 16 residues. In DNA, the CDR3 is TGCGCCAGCAGCCAAGTCTACGGGAGTACCTACAATGAGCAGTTCTTC. Amino acid sequence: CASSQVYGSTYNEQFF.

The V call is TRBV5-4, the J call TRBJ2-2; 7 nucleotides line up with TRBD1. V was pared by 4 bases and J by 4 bases, with 7 bases of the junction left unmatched. Germline CDR1 and CDR2: SGHNT and YYREEE (reference sequence). The CDR3 loop spans 15 amino acids. The CDR3 region has the DNA TGTGCCAGCAGCCACCCCCCAGGGGGCACCGGGGAGCTGTTTTTT. It yields the protein CASSHPPGGTGELFF.

J is TRBJ2-7 and V is TRBV13, with a weak D call TRBD1 (5 bases). Trimming pared 1 base from V and 6 bases from J, leaving 13 bases between. The CDR3 totals 14 residues. Germline loops: CDR1 PRHDT, CDR2 FYEKMQ (reference sequence). CDR3 protein: CASSLEGVVSEQYF. The CDR3 DNA is TGTGCCAGCAGCTTAGAAGGGGTTGTAAGCGAGCAGTACTTC.

The chain is built from TRBV19 and TRBJ2-3, with 12 bases that match TRBD2. This CDR3 has 19 residues. The V and J ends lost 3 bases and 1 base, in that order; junction bases with no gene match: 11. Germline CDR1 reads LNHDA; CDR2 reads SQIVND (reference sequence). CDR3 sequence reads: CASSMRSSGRAGRTDTQYF. The CDR3 region has the DNA TGTGCCAGTAGTATGAGGTCTAGCGGGAGGGCGGGGCGCACAGATACGCAGTATTTT.

The rearrangement uses TRBV3-1 (or the pseudogene TRBV3-2) and TRBJ1-6, with 9 bases that match TRBD1. Germline loops: CDR1 LGHDT, CDR2 YNNKEL (reference sequence). CDR3 length equals 14 residues. The trim removed 4 bases at V and 5 bases at J, leaving 0 bases unmatched. CDR3 in DNA: TGTGCCAGCAGCCGGGACAGGGATAATTCACCCCTCCACTTT. Its translation is CASSRDRDNSPLHF.

V is TRBV7-2 and J is TRBJ2-5, with a tentative D call TRBD1 (5 bases). Germline assignment: CDR1 SGHTA and CDR2 FQGNSA. The V end was cut by 5 bases, the J end by 1 base, with 8 bases between. This CDR3 contains 13 residues. DNA for the CDR3: TGTGCCAGCAGCACCAGGGTCCAAGAGACCCAGTACTTC. Translating it yields CASSTRVQETQYF. The complete variable domain, with remaining parts taken from reference TRBV7-2 and TRBJ2-5, reads GAGVSQSPSNKVTEKGKDVELRCDPISGHTALYWYRQSLGQGLEFLIYFQGNSAPDKSGLPSDRFSAERTGGSVSTLTIQRTQQEDSAVYLCASSTRVQETQYFGPGTRLLVL.

The chain uses TRBV29-1 and TRBJ2-1; 14 nucleotides match TRBD2. The V and J ends lost 6 bases and 4 bases, in that order; junction bases with no gene match: 2. CDR1 and CDR2 (germline): SQVTM, ANQGSEA. The CDR3 is 14 residues long. CDR3 DNA sequence: TGCAGCGTCGGACTAGCGGGGGGATACAATGAGCAGTTCTTC. This gives the protein CSVGLAGGYNEQFF.

This clone was observed once. This sequence joins TRBV6-5 and TRBJ1-1, with no clear D. CDR1 and CDR2 (germline): MNHEY, SVGAGI. V lost 2 bases to trimming and J lost 4 bases, with 14 bases between them. The CDR3 covers 15 residues. CDR3 sequence reads: CASSYGSGVGTEAFF. For the CDR3, the DNA is TGTGCCAGCAGTTACGGATCCGGGGTAGGCACTGAAGCTTTCTTT.

The chain couples TRBV5-1 to TRBJ2-7; 8 bases match TRBD1. With 5 bases clipped from V and 2 bases from J, the junction kept 6 bases outside the gene matches. The CDR3 covers 14 residues. Germline CDR1 and CDR2: SGHRS and YFSETQ. CDR3: CASRPGQAPYEQYF. CDR3 coding DNA: TGCGCCAGCAGACCGGGACAGGCCCCCTACGAGCAGTACTTC.

V and J are TRBV27 and TRBJ2-7; 14 nucleotides align to TRBD2. V was pared by 6 bases and J by 1 base, with 5 bases of the junction left unmatched. CDR1 is MNHEY, CDR2 SMNVEV, per germline (reference sequence). This CDR3 has 16 residues. The CDR3 nucleotides are TGTGCCAGCAGACTCGGGACTAGCGGGAGTTCCTACGAGCAGTACTTC. Translating it yields CASRLGTSGSSYEQYF.

This rearrangement joins TRBV27 to TRBJ1-5, with a possible D match to TRBD1 (6 bases). The germline V gene has CDR1 MNHEY and CDR2 SMNVEV (reference sequence). Trimming removed 3 bases at V and 2 bases at J, with 14 bases between. The CDR3 is 16 amino acids. This chain's CDR3 is CASSFGGGPGNQPQHF. The CDR3 nucleotides are TGTGCCAGCAGTTTTGGCGGGGGCCCGGGCAATCAGCCCCAGCATTTT.

This chain joins TRBV6-2 or TRBV6-3 and TRBJ1-1; possibly TRBD1 for D (5 bases). The CDR3 runs to 13 residues. Germline assignment: CDR1 MNHEY and CDR2 SVGEGT. V was trimmed by 3 bases and J by 8 bases, leaving 13 bases between them. The DNA of the CDR3 is TGTGCCAGCAGTTATTGGAGGGGCCCCGAAGCTTTCTTT. As protein: CASSYWRGPEAFF.

The chain is built from TRBV28 and TRBJ1-5, with a tentative D call TRBD1 (5 bases). Between the trimmed V and J ends, which lost 6 bases and 7 bases, there was a span of 13 bases. The length of the CDR3 is 13 residues. CDR1 is MDHEN and CDR2 is SYDVKM in the germline V gene. The CDR3 here is CASRSGLLQPQHF. The CDR3 DNA follows: TGTGCCAGCAGGTCGGGACTATTACAGCCCCAGCATTTT.

V usage is TRBV25-1 and J usage is TRBJ2-3; D uncertain. The CDR3 contains 14 residues. Trimming stripped 6 bases from V and 6 bases from J, with 16 bases between. The germline V gene encodes CDR1 MGHDK and CDR2 SYGVNS. Here the CDR3 reads CASRSSLSLDTQYF. For the CDR3, the DNA is TGTGCCAGCAGGTCAAGTCTCTCTTTGGATACGCAGTATTTT.

The rearrangement uses TRBV6-5 and TRBJ1-1, with 8 bases fitting TRBD1. This CDR3 has 15 residues. The germline CDR1 and CDR2 sequences are MNHEY and SVGAGI. J was trimmed by 1 base and V by 11 bases; bases with no gene match: 12. CDR3 nucleotides: TGTGCCCGCGCGCAGGGGGCGGGGGGGAACACTGAAGCTTTCTTT. This sequence encodes CARAQGAGGNTEAFF.

This chain joins TRBV19 and TRBJ1-5, with a possible D match to TRBD1 (5 bases). The V gene lost 6 bases and the J gene lost 1 base, with 13 bases spanning the gap. The germline gives CDR1 LNHDA, CDR2 SQIVND (reference sequence). The CDR3 length is 15 residues. This chain's CDR3 is CASSPGGVSNQPQHF. CDR3 DNA sequence: TGTGCCAGTAGCCCCGGGGGGGTAAGCAATCAGCCCCAGCATTTT.

The CDR3, as DNA: TGTGCCAGCTCACCACAGCGAATGAACACTGAAGCTTTCTTT. Amino acid sequence: CASSPQRMNTEAFF. The chain carries TRBV18 and TRBJ1-1; D remains ambiguous. V was shortened by 1 base and J by 0 bases, with 6 bases between the two germline ends. This CDR3 is built from 14 residues. CDR1 and CDR2 from the germline V gene are KGHSH and LQKENI.

V and J are TRBV11-2 and TRBJ2-5, with 8 bases identical to TRBD1. CDR3 length: 13 residues. Germline values: CDR1 SGHAT, CDR2 FQNNGV. Trimming removed 4 bases from V and 6 bases from J; junction bases left unmatched: 4. The CDR3 is CASSSGGRQTQYF. The CDR3 DNA is TGTGCCAGCAGCTCAGGGGGCAGGCAGACCCAGTACTTC.

The rearrangement joins TRBV12-3 or TRBV12-4 to TRBJ2-7, with D perhaps matching TRBD2 (5 bases). Deletions cut 5 bases from V and 3 bases from J, with 8 bases between. This CDR3 has 12 residues. The DNA for the CDR3 is TGTGCCAGCAGTCAGACTAACTACGAGCAGTACTTC. Translated, it gives CASSQTNYEQYF.